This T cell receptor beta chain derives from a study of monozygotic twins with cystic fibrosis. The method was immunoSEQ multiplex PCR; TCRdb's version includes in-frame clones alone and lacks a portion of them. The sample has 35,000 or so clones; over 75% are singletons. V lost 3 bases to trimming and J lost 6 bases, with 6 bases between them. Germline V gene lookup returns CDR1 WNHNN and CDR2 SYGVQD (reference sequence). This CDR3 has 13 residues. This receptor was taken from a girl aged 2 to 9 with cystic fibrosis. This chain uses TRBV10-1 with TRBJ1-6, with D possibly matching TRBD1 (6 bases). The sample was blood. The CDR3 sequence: CASSDRGNSPLHF. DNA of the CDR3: TGCGCCAGCAGTGACAGGGGTAATTCACCCCTCCACTTT.